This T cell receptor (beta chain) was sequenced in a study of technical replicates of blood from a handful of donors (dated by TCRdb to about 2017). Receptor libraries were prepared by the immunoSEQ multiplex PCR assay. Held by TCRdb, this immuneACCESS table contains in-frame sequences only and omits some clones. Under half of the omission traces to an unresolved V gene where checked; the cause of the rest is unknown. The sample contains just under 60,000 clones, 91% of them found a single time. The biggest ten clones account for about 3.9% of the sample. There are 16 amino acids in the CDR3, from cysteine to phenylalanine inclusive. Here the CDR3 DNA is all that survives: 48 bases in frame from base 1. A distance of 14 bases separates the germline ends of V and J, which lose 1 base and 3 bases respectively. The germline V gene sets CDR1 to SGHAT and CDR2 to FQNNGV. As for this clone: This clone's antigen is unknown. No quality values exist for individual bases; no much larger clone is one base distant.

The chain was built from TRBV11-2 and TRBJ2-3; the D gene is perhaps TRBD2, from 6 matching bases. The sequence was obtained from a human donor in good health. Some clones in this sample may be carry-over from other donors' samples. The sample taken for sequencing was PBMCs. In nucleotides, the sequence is TGTGCCAGCAGCTTAGGGTCAGCGGGTCTAACAGATACGCAGTATTTT. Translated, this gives CASSLGSAGLTDTQYF. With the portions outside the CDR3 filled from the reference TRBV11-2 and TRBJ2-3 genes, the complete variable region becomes EAGVAQSPRYKIIEKRQSVAFWCNPISGHATLYWYQQILGQGPKLLIQFQNNGVVDDSQLPKDRFSAERLKGVDSTLKIQPAKLEDSAVYLCASSLGSAGLTDTQYFGPGTRLTVL.